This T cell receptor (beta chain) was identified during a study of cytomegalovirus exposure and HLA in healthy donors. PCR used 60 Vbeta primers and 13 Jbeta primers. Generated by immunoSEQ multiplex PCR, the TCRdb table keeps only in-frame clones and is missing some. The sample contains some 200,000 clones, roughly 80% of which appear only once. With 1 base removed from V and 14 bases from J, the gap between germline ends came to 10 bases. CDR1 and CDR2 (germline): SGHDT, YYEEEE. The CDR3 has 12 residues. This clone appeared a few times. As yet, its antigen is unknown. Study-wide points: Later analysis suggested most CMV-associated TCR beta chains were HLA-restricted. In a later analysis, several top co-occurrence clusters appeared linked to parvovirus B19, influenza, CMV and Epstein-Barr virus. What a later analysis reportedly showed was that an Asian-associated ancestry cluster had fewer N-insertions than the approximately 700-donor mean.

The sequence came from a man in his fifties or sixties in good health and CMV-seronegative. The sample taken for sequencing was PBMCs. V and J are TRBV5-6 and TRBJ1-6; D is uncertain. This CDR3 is CASSLPRETLHF. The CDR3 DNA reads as TGTGCCAGCAGCTTGCCGAGAGAAACCCTCCACTTT.